The TCR beta chain under discussion was sequenced for a study of cytomegalovirus exposure and HLA in healthy donors. Overall study context: From HLA-typed donors, an early data release held tens of millions of unique TCRs. Study-wide results and limits: Accounts indicate the classifier identified cytomegalovirus status with strong specificity and sensitivity.

Trimming shortened V by 5 bases and J by 6 bases, and 14 bases separated the two germline ends. Germline V gives CDR1 MDHEN, CDR2 SYDVKM. This CDR3 spans 14 amino acids. The PCR had 60 Vbeta and 13 Jbeta primers. This table comes from immunoSEQ multiplex PCR, and its TCRdb copy is limited to in-frame clones, with some not included. In the table there are roughly 120,000 clones, 50% to 65% of which are singletons. Concerning this clone itself: Its antigen is not identified.

Sequences were obtained from PBMCs. The clonotype comes from a woman aged 35 to 49 in good health and CMV-seropositive. The rearrangement uses TRBV28 and TRBJ1-5; no clear D gene. The CDR3 DNA follows: TGTGCCAGCAGTCCCACGCCGCTCGGTCAGCCCCAGCATTTT. Amino acid sequence: CASSPTPLGQPQHF.